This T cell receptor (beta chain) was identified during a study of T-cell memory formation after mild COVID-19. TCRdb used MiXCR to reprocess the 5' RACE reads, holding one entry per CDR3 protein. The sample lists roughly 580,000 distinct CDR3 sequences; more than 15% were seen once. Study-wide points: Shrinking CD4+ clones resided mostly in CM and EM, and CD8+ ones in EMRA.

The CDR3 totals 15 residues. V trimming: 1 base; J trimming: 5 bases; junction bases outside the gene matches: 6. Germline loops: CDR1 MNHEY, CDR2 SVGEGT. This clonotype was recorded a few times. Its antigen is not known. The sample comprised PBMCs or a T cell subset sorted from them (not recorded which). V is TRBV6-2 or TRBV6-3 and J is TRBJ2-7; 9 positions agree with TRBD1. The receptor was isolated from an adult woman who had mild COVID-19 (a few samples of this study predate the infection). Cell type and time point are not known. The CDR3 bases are TGTGCCAGCAGTTACTTCGACAGGGGGAAGAACGAGCAGTACTTC. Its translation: CASSYFDRGKNEQYF.